This T cell receptor (beta chain) emerged from a study of shared clonotypes between healthy human individuals. Study results and caveats: Limited genetic and exposure-history diversity came from having few donors. Clonotypes shared by all four sorted-subset donors had higher generation probabilities than non-shared clonotypes. Sampling covered nothing but blood. Tissue TCR repertoires likely differ from those found in blood.

About this clone: The target antigen is unknown. Other DNA sequences of this sample code for an identical CDR3.

TCRdb keeps only in-frame clones here, not all; method: immunoSEQ multiplex PCR. Counted here are roughly 770,000 clones, roughly 96% occurring once; the ten biggest clones make up about 0.22%. Trimming took 2 bases from V and 2 from J, leaving 7 bases between them. Germline V gene lookup returns CDR1 MNHEY and CDR2 SVGAGI. The length of the CDR3 is 13 residues. CD8 cells regarded as naive lacked CD45RO, were positively chosen for CCR7, and omitted terminally differentiated effector memory CD45RA+ cells. This chain joins TRBV6-5 and TRBJ2-7; D unresolved. The material sequenced was naive CD8+ T cells sorted from blood. This clonotype was sampled from a young man in good health. The CDR3 loop reads CASSYVGAYEQYF. The CDR3, as DNA: TGTGCCAGCAGTTACGTTGGAGCCTACGAGCAGTACTTC.